Following are 10 T cell receptor beta chains from one sample sequenced in a study of blood T cell repertoires in COVID-19. Profiled with immunoSEQ multiplex PCR; TCRdb holds only in-frame clones, not every one. The repertoire holds around 280,000 clones, with about 86% as singletons. The sequencing input was peripheral blood. These receptors all come from a woman aged 25 to 39 who had recovered from COVID-19.

The V and J genes are TRBV7-9 and TRBJ1-4, with a weak D call TRBD1 (5 bases). The V and J ends lost 8 bases and 4 bases respectively, with 14 bases between them. The CDR3 has 14 amino acids. Germline CDR1 is SEHNR and CDR2 is FQNEAQ (reference sequence). The CDR3 DNA reads TGTGCCAGCGGGCGGGGCCGAATTAATGAAAAACTGTTTTTT. Translation: CASGRGRINEKLFF.

This clone was counted only a few times. The chain carries TRBV18 and TRBJ2-6; 7 bases line up with TRBD1. The germline gives CDR1 KGHSH, CDR2 LQKENI. V was clipped by 3 bases and J by 0 bases; unmatched bases: 5. The CDR3 contains 17 residues. The chain's CDR3 is CASSPGTARSGANVLTF. The CDR3 bases are TGTGCCAGCTCACCCGGGACAGCCCGCTCTGGGGCCAACGTCCTGACTTTC. Filled out from reference TRBV18 and TRBJ2-6, the complete variable domain reads NAGVMQNPRHLVRRRGQEARLRCSPMKGHSHVYWYRQLPEEGLKFMVYLQKENIIDESGMPKERFSAEFPKEGPSILRIQQVVRGDSAAYFCASSPGTARSGANVLTFGAGSRLTVL.

This clone was recorded once. The chain links TRBV7-2 to TRBJ2-7, with a weak D call TRBD2 (6 bases). This CDR3 has 15 residues. Between the trimmed V and J ends, which lost 4 bases and 3 bases, there was a span of 16 bases. CDR1 and CDR2 from the germline V gene are SGHTA and FQGNSA. CDR3 sequence reads: CASSSPGLRLYEQYF. The CDR3, as DNA: TGTGCCAGCAGCTCACCGGGACTCAGGCTCTACGAGCAGTACTTC.

This clone was counted only a few times. V and J are TRBV30 and TRBJ1-4; no firm D call. The germline V and J ends were trimmed by 4 bases and 0 bases, with 12 bases remaining between them. The CDR3 has 15 amino acids. Germline assignment: CDR1 GTSNPN and CDR2 SVGIG (reference sequence). CDR3 protein: CAWNAGYATNEKLFF. CDR3 DNA sequence: TGTGCCTGGAACGCAGGTTATGCAACTAATGAAAAACTGTTTTTT.

The chain combines TRBV19 with TRBJ1-5, with D unresolved. Trimming pared 3 bases from V and 9 bases from J, leaving 9 bases between. The germline CDR1 and CDR2 sequences are LNHDA and SQIVND (reference sequence). This CDR3 region has 12 residues. The CDR3: CASSILASPQHF. CDR3 bases: TGTGCCAGTAGTATTCTTGCGTCGCCCCAGCATTTT.

V gene TRBV6-1 combines with J gene TRBJ2-2, with 8 positions matching TRBD1. The germline V gene encodes CDR1 MNHNS and CDR2 SASEGT. This CDR3 region has 15 residues. The V and J ends lost 1 base and 6 bases, in that order; junction bases with no gene match: 4. CDR3 residues: CASSEGTGNPGELFF. The CDR3 bases are TGTGCCAGCAGTGAAGGGACAGGGAATCCCGGGGAGCTGTTTTTT.

This CDR3 reads CASSLYYPETNYGYTF. The CDR3 DNA reads TGTGCCAGCAGCTTATACTATCCGGAGACTAACTATGGCTACACCTTC. The rearrangement joins TRBV7-2 to TRBJ1-2, with D hard to call. Looked up from germline, CDR1 is SGHTA and CDR2 is FQGNSA. This CDR3 is built from 16 residues. Trimming took off 2 bases at V and 0 bases at J, with 13 bases between the two ends.

The genes are TRBV28 and TRBJ2-4; TRBD2 matches 9 bases. There are 18 residues in the CDR3. The germline CDR1 and CDR2 sequences are MDHEN and SYDVKM. V was clipped by 6 bases and J by 0 bases; unmatched bases: 12. For the CDR3, the DNA is TGTGCCAGCAGGCCTTCAGGGCGGGAGGGACTAGCCAAAAACATTCAGTACTTC. Translated: CASRPSGREGLAKNIQYF.

This sequence joins TRBV7-2 and TRBJ2-3, with 11 bases fitting TRBD2. Unmatched junction bases numbered 2, after V lost 2 bases and J lost 7 bases. Germline CDR1 SGHTA, CDR2 FQGNSA. The CDR3 extends over 14 amino acids. Here the CDR3 reads CASSLTSGGNTQYF. As DNA, the CDR3 is TGTGCCAGCAGCTTAACTAGCGGGGGTAATACGCAGTATTTT.

Worth noting for this clone: Relative to the germline gene, one junction end is altered; a read error may explain this. The chain employs TRBV3-1 (or the pseudogene TRBV3-2) and TRBJ2-1; 9 bases line up with TRBD2. Germline CDR1 reads LGHDT; CDR2 reads YNNKEL (reference sequence). This CDR3 is 16 amino acids long. CDR3 protein: CASSRSPSGVNNGQFF. CDR3 nucleotides: TGTGCCAGCAGCCGCTCTCCTAGCGGGGTGAACAATGGGCAGTTCTTC.